This is a list of T cell receptor beta chains from one sample in a study of T cells in localized non-small cell lung cancer. Sequencing was performed with immunoSEQ multiplex PCR; in TCRdb, only in-frame clones are kept and a portion is missing. This sample has 3,000 to 4,000 clones, with approximately 49% found just once. The sequenced sample was lymph node tissue, obtained before any cancer treatment. The receptor set was obtained from a woman aged 18-49 years with stage I lung adenocarcinoma. The CDR3 runs from the conserved cysteine through the conserved F or W. The D gene is left open where the match is weak. The size entry is marked missing in some rows and otherwise reads once, few, many or a size class.

v_call: TRBV9
j_call: TRBJ2-7
d_call: .
clone_size: .
cdr3_nt: TGTGCCAGCAGTGAAAGGGGTTACGAGCAGTACTTC
cdr3_aa: CASSERGYEQYF

v_call: TRBV11-3
j_call: TRBJ2-7
d_call: .
clone_size: few
cdr3_nt: TGTGCCAGCAGCCCGATTAGGCGACGGGGGTTCTACGAGCAGTACTTC
cdr3_aa: CASSPIRRRGFYEQYF

v_call: TRBV30
j_call: TRBJ2-5
d_call: TRBD1
clone_size: .
cdr3_nt: TGTGCCTGGAGTCTTGCAATTCGGACAGGGGGCTCGGAGACCCAGTACTTC
cdr3_aa: CAWSLAIRTGGSETQYF

v_call: TRBV28
j_call: TRBJ2-2
d_call: .
clone_size: .
cdr3_nt: TGTGCCAGCAGTTGGTTTTCCGGGGAGCTGTTTTTT
cdr3_aa: CASSWFSGELFF

v_call: TRBV18
j_call: TRBJ1-2
d_call: TRBD1
clone_size: .
cdr3_nt: TGTGCCAGCTCACCCTTAGACAGGGCTAACTATGGCTACACCTTC
cdr3_aa: CASSPLDRANYGYTF

v_call: TRBV23-1
j_call: TRBJ2-3
d_call: TRBD2
clone_size: few
cdr3_nt: TGCGCCAGCAGCCAAGATTGGGCTAGCGGAGACCTCACAGATACGCAGTATTTT
cdr3_aa: CASSQDWASGDLTDTQYF

v_call: TRBV28
j_call: TRBJ2-7
d_call: .
clone_size: .
cdr3_nt: TGTGCCAGCACCCTCTTGCGGGATCATTCCTACGAGCAGTACTTC
cdr3_aa: CASTLLRDHSYEQYF

v_call: TRBV1
j_call: TRBJ2-2
d_call: .
clone_size: .
cdr3_nt: TGCGCCAGCAGCCAAACCCTCGATCTAGCGGGTTTTGAGACCGGGGAGCTGTTTTTT
cdr3_aa: CASSQTLDLAGFETGELFF

v_call: TRBV18
j_call: TRBJ2-5
d_call: .
clone_size: .
cdr3_nt: TGTGCCAGCTCACCACGGAATGGTGGGCAAGAGACCCAGTACTTC
cdr3_aa: CASSPRNGGQETQYF

v_call: TRBV10-3
j_call: TRBJ2-3
d_call: .
clone_size: few
cdr3_nt: TGTGCCAGCGACGGGACTGGCACAGATACGCAGTATTTT
cdr3_aa: CASDGTGTDTQYF

v_call: TRBV11-3
j_call: TRBJ2-7
d_call: TRBD2
clone_size: .
cdr3_nt: TGTGCCAGCAGCCCCCGGCTAGCGGGAGAACGCGAGCAGTACTTC
cdr3_aa: CASSPRLAGEREQYF

v_call: TRBV4-1
j_call: TRBJ1-4
d_call: .
clone_size: few
cdr3_nt: TGCGCCAGCAGCCAAGATATCGACGTTCGTAATGAAAAACTGTTTTTT
cdr3_aa: CASSQDIDVRNEKLFF

v_call: TRBV6-8
j_call: TRBJ2-7
d_call: .
clone_size: few
cdr3_nt: TGTGCCATCAAATCGGTAATCGGGCTCTACGAGCAGTACTTC
cdr3_aa: CAIKSVIGLYEQYF

v_call: TRBV29-1
j_call: TRBJ1-5
d_call: .
clone_size: .
cdr3_nt: TGCAGCGCAACCCGGGGGGGAAAGAACAATCAGCCCCAGCATTTT
cdr3_aa: CSATRGGKNNQPQHF

v_call: TRBV28
j_call: TRBJ2-2
d_call: .
clone_size: few
cdr3_nt: TGTGCCAGCAGGCGGGATGGCGGGGAGCTGTTTTTT
cdr3_aa: CASRRDGGELFF

v_call: TRBV5-1
j_call: TRBJ2-2
d_call: TRBD1
clone_size: .
cdr3_nt: TGCGCCAGTCGGGACGGACAGGGACGCACCGGGGAGCTGTTTTTT
cdr3_aa: CASRDGQGRTGELFF

v_call: TRBV30
j_call: TRBJ2-6
d_call: .
clone_size: .
cdr3_nt: TGTGCCTGGACTGGCTCTGGGGCCAACGTCCTGACTTTC
cdr3_aa: CAWTGSGANVLTF

v_call: TRBV19
j_call: TRBJ2-4
d_call: .
clone_size: .
cdr3_nt: TGTGCCAGTAGGCCCCTAGCAGAGGTCCAAAACATTCAGTACTTC
cdr3_aa: CASRPLAEVQNIQYF

v_call: TRBV11-3
j_call: TRBJ1-2
d_call: TRBD1
clone_size: few
cdr3_nt: TGTGCCAGCAGCTCCCCCGGGACAGGGGACTATGGCTACACCTTC
cdr3_aa: CASSSPGTGDYGYTF

v_call: TRBV19
j_call: TRBJ1-5
d_call: .
clone_size: .
cdr3_nt: TGTGCCAGTAATACGGGAATCTATAGCAATCAGCCCCAGCATTTT
cdr3_aa: CASNTGIYSNQPQHF

v_call: TRBV7-5
j_call: TRBJ2-1
d_call: .
clone_size: few
cdr3_nt: TGTGCCAGCAGCTTAAGGGGGGGCGGGTTCTCCTACAATGAGCAGTTCTTC
cdr3_aa: CASSLRGGGFSYNEQFF

v_call: TRBV14
j_call: TRBJ2-1
d_call: .
clone_size: .
cdr3_nt: TGTGCCAGCAGCCAAGCGGCCTACAATGAGCAGTTCTTC
cdr3_aa: CASSQAAYNEQFF

v_call: TRBV6-8
j_call: TRBJ1-2
d_call: .
clone_size: .
cdr3_nt: TGTGCCACCGGGCGGGGGGCATATGGCTACACCTTC
cdr3_aa: CATGRGAYGYTF

v_call: TRBV25-1
j_call: TRBJ2-3
d_call: .
clone_size: once
cdr3_nt: TGTGCCGCCACTGGCAGCGGTAACACAGATACGCAGTATTTT
cdr3_aa: CAATGSGNTDTQYF

v_call: TRBV19
j_call: TRBJ2-5
d_call: .
clone_size: .
cdr3_nt: TGTGCCAGTAGTATAGGAGGGGTGGAGACCCAGTACTTC
cdr3_aa: CASSIGGVETQYF

v_call: TRBV11-3
j_call: TRBJ2-7
d_call: TRBD2
clone_size: .
cdr3_nt: TGTGCCAGCAGCTTTTTACTAGCGCGCTCCGAGCAGTACTTC
cdr3_aa: CASSFLLARSEQYF

v_call: TRBV11-3
j_call: TRBJ1-5
d_call: TRBD1
clone_size: .
cdr3_nt: TGTGCCAGCAGCTTGGATCCAGGGGGTACGCAGCCCCAGCATTTT
cdr3_aa: CASSLDPGGTQPQHF

v_call: TRBV4-1
j_call: TRBJ1-1
d_call: .
clone_size: few
cdr3_nt: TGCGCCAGCAGCCAACGACCGGGTGGAGACACTGAAGCTTTCTTT
cdr3_aa: CASSQRPGGDTEAFF

v_call: TRBV30
j_call: TRBJ2-1
d_call: .
clone_size: .
cdr3_nt: TGTGCCTGGTCCCTGGGTACAAGCTCCTACAATGAGCAGTTCTTC
cdr3_aa: CAWSLGTSSYNEQFF

v_call: TRBV1
j_call: TRBJ1-1
d_call: .
clone_size: few
cdr3_nt: TGCGCCAGCAGCCAATTGGCGACAGGGGAGAACACTGAAGCTTTCTTT
cdr3_aa: CASSQLATGENTEAFF

v_call: TRBV29-1
j_call: TRBJ2-3
d_call: .
clone_size: .
cdr3_nt: TGCAGCGTTGAACAGGGAGGTACAGATACGCAGTATTTT
cdr3_aa: CSVEQGGTDTQYF

v_call: TRBV19
j_call: TRBJ2-7
d_call: TRBD2
clone_size: .
cdr3_nt: TGTGCCAGTAGTATAAGCGCGGGAGGGGGCTACGAGCAGTACTTC
cdr3_aa: CASSISAGGGYEQYF

v_call: TRBV6-7
j_call: TRBJ1-2
d_call: .
clone_size: .
cdr3_nt: TGTGCCAGCAGTTATGCTTTAGGCAGCTCTAACTATGGCTACACCTTC
cdr3_aa: CASSYALGSSNYGYTF

v_call: TRBV6-8
j_call: TRBJ2-7
d_call: TRBD1
clone_size: .
cdr3_nt: TGTGCCATCCCTCTCCGGACAGGGGCAGGCGAGCAGTACTTC
cdr3_aa: CAIPLRTGAGEQYF

v_call: TRBV4-1
j_call: TRBJ2-1
d_call: .
clone_size: .
cdr3_nt: TGCGCCAGCACCGTCGCTCCAGGGGATATAGCAAATGAGCAGTTCTTC
cdr3_aa: CASTVAPGDIANEQFF

v_call: TRBV19
j_call: TRBJ2-5
d_call: TRBD2
clone_size: .
cdr3_nt: TGTGCCAGTAGTACTAGCGGGAGGGAGACCCAGTACTTC
cdr3_aa: CASSTSGRETQYF

v_call: TRBV11-3
j_call: TRBJ2-7
d_call: .
clone_size: medium-sized
cdr3_nt: TGTGCCAGCAGCTTAGGGACAAGCCAGAACGAGCAGTACTTC
cdr3_aa: CASSLGTSQNEQYF

v_call: TRBV18
j_call: TRBJ2-2
d_call: TRBD1
clone_size: .
cdr3_nt: TGTGCCAGCTCACCACGCCAGGGGGAAACCGGGGAGCTGTTTTTT
cdr3_aa: CASSPRQGETGELFF

v_call: TRBV11-3
j_call: TRBJ1-3
d_call: .
clone_size: .
cdr3_nt: TGTGCCAGCAGCTCCATATCTGGCCTCTCTGGAAACACCATATATTTT
cdr3_aa: CASSSISGLSGNTIYF

v_call: TRBV6-8
j_call: TRBJ2-2
d_call: .
clone_size: .
cdr3_nt: TGTGCCAGCAGGAAGGGACACTCGCTAAACACCGGGGAGCTGTTTTTT
cdr3_aa: CASRKGHSLNTGELFF

v_call: TRBV15
j_call: TRBJ2-3
d_call: .
clone_size: .
cdr3_nt: TGTGCCACCAGCTCGATGGGGCTACAGACAGATACGCAGTATTTT
cdr3_aa: CATSSMGLQTDTQYF

v_call: TRBV28
j_call: TRBJ1-2
d_call: .
clone_size: .
cdr3_nt: TGTGCCAGCAGTTTGTGGCAGGAGGACTATGGCTACACCTTC
cdr3_aa: CASSLWQEDYGYTF